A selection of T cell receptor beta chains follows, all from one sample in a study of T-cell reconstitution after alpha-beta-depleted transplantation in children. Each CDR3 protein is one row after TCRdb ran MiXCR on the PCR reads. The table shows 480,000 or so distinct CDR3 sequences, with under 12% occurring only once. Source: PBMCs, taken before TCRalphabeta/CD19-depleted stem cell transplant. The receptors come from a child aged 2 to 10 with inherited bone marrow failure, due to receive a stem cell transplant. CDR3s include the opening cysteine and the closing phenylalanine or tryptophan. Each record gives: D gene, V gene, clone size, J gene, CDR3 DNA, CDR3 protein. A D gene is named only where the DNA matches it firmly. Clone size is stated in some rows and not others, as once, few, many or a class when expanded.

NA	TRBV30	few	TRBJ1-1	TGTGCCTGGAGTGTCAGCAAGAACACTGAAGCTTTCTTT	CAWSVSKNTEAFF
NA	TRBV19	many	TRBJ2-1	TGTGCCAGTAGTATTCAGGATGGGGACAATGAGCAGTTCTTC	CASSIQDGDNEQFF
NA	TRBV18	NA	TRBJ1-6	TGTGCCAGCTCACGGACGCTGCCCCCTTCACCCCTCCACTTT	CASSRTLPPSPLHF
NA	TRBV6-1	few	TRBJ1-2	TGTGCCAGCGGCAGTGGGGGGGCGGCCCCCTATGGCTACACCTTC	CASGSGGAAPYGYTF
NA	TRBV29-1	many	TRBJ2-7	TGCAGCGTCGCTGTTGGAGGCTACGAGCAGTACTTC	CSVAVGGYEQYF
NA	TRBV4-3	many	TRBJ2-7	TGCGCCAGCAGCCAAGACGACAGTTGGGGTAGGGAGCAGTACTTC	CASSQDDSWGREQYF
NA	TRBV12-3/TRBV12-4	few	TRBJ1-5	TGTGCCAGCAGCCCAGCTTTCGGTCTCCAGCCCCAGCATTTT	CASSPAFGLQPQHF
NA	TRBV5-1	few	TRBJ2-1	TGCGCCAGCAGCATTGGACTAGGGGGGTACAATGAGCAGTTCTTC	CASSIGLGGYNEQFF
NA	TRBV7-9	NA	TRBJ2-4	TGTGCCAGCAGCACGGACTACAAGGTCTTTAACTTC	CASSTDYKVFNF
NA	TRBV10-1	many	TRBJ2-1	TGCGCCAGCAGTGAGGGGGACACCTACAATGAGCAGTTCTTC	CASSEGDTYNEQFF
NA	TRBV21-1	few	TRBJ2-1	TGTGCCAGCAGCAAGGAAGCGGGAGTGGCCTACAATGAGCAGTTCTTC	CASSKEAGVAYNEQFF
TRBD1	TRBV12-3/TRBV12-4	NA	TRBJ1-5	TGTGCCAGCAGTTTGGGACAGGGTGACAATCAGCCCCAGCATTTT	CASSLGQGDNQPQHF
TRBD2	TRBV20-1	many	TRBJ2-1	TGCAGTGCTAGTTGGTGGTGGAAGCGGGACCACAATGAGCAGTTCTTC	CSASWWWKRDHNEQFF
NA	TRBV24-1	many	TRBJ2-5	TGTGCCACCAGTGGAGTCAGCCAAGAGACCCAGTACTTC	CATSGVSQETQYF
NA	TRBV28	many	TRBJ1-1	TGTGCCAGCAGTTTAAAGCTAGGTCTCGACAGAGATGAAGCTTTCTTT	CASSLKLGLDRDEAFF
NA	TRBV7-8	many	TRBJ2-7	TGTGCCAGCAGCTTAAGGGCAGGGGCTTCCTACGAGCAGTACTTC	CASSLRAGASYEQYF
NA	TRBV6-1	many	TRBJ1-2	TGTGCCAGCAATCCCGGGCTAGTTGGCTACACCTTC	CASNPGLVGYTF
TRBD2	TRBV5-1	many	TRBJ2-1	TGCGCCAGCAGTCTCAGGGATCTAGCGGGATCTATGAGGAATGAGCAGTTCTTC	CASSLRDLAGSMRNEQFF
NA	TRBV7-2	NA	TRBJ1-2	TGTGCCAGCAGCACGGACACGGTCTATGGCTACACCTTC	CASSTDTVYGYTF
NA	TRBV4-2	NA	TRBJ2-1	TGTGCCAGCAGCCAAGATGAGATTTACAATGAGCAGTTCTTC	CASSQDEIYNEQFF
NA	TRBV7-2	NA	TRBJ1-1	TGTGCCAGCAGCGCGAACAGGGTTAGTACTGAAGCTTTCTTT	CASSANRVSTEAFF
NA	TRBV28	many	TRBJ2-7	TGTGCCAGCAGTTTGATTTCGACCAGCGACGAGCAGTACTTC	CASSLISTSDEQYF
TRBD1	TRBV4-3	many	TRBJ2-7	TGCGCCAGCAGCCAAGATAGGGACAGCTCCTACGAGCAGTACTTC	CASSQDRDSSYEQYF
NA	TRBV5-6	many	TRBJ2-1	TGTGCCAGCAGCTTGGCCCGGCTCTACAATGAGCAGTTCTTC	CASSLARLYNEQFF
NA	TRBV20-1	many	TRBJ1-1	TGCAGTGCTAGCAAGGGGATGAACACTGAAGCTTTCTTT	CSASKGMNTEAFF
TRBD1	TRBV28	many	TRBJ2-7	TGTGCCAGCAGTACCCCACAGGGGGGTGCCCTCTACGAGCAGTACTTC	CASSTPQGGALYEQYF
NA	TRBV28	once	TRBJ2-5	TGTGCCAGCAGTTTCTCTTTTTGGGGGACCCAAGAGACCCAGTACTTC	CASSFSFWGTQETQYF
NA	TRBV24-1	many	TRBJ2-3	TGTGCCACCAGTGCTCTCGGGGGAAGCACAGATACGCAGTATTTT	CATSALGGSTDTQYF
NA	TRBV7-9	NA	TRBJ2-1	TGTGCCAGCAGCTTAGCGACCGTAGGGCACAACAATGAGCAGTTCTTC	CASSLATVGHNNEQFF
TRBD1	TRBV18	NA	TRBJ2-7	TGTGCCAGCTCACCACCGAAGGACAGGGTATTGGGCGAGCAGTACTTC	CASSPPKDRVLGEQYF
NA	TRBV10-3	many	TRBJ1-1	TGTGCCATCAGTGAGTCGACGGGGTACACTGAAGCTTTCTTT	CAISESTGYTEAFF
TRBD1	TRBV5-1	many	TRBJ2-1	TGCGCCAGCAGCTTGGATCCTACAGGGGTCCCTGAGCAGTTCTTC	CASSLDPTGVPEQFF
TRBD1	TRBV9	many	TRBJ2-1	TGTGCCAGCAGCGTAGAGGGGACAGGGGGGGATGAGCAGTTCTTC	CASSVEGTGGDEQFF
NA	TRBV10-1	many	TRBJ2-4	TGCGCCAGCAGTGAGTCCGCGGGTCCAAACATTCAGTACTTC	CASSESAGPNIQYF
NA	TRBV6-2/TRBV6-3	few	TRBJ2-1	TGTGCCAGCAGCTCCCTAGCGAGAAGAAACAATGAGCAGTTCTTC	CASSSLARRNNEQFF
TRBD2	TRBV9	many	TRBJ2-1	TGTGCCAGCAGCAATCCCGGACTAGCGGGAGACAATGAGCAGTTCTTC	CASSNPGLAGDNEQFF
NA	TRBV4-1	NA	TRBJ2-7	TGCGCCAGCAGCCTCGCTAGCGAAGGCTACGAGCAGTACTTC	CASSLASEGYEQYF
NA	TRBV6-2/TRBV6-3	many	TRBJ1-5	TGTGCCAGCAGTGAGGGGCCCAATCAGCCCCAGCATTTT	CASSEGPNQPQHF
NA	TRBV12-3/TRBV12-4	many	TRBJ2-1	TGTGCCAGCAGCCCCCCCGGTAATGAGCAGTTCTTC	CASSPPGNEQFF
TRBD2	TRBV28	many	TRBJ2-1	TGTGCCAGCAGTTTCGGACTAGCGGGAGAGGGCAATGAGCAGTTCTTC	CASSFGLAGEGNEQFF
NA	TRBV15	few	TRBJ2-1	TGTGCCACCAGCAGAGAGGGGCTACTGGCTTGGGAAGGGGGCAATGAGCAGTTCTTC	CATSREGLLAWEGGNEQFF
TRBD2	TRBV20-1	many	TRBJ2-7	TGCAGTGCTACGCTCGCCGGGACTAGCTCGACCTACGAGCAGTACTTC	CSATLAGTSSTYEQYF
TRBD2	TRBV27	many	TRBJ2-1	TGTGCCAGCAGTGCTCACCCAGCGGGACCTCATTACAATGAGCAGTTCTTC	CASSAHPAGPHYNEQFF
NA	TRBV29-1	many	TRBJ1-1	TGCAGCGTTGAAGCAGGGTACAGCACTGAAGCTTTCTTT	CSVEAGYSTEAFF
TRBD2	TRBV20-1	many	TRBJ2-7	TGCAGTGCCCCGGGACTAGCGCCTTCCTACGAGCAGTACTTC	CSAPGLAPSYEQYF
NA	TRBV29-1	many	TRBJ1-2	TGCAGCGTTGAAGATATTGTTGCGGGAGCCCATGGCTACACCTTC	CSVEDIVAGAHGYTF
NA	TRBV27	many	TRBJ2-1	TGTGCCAGCAGTTTAATCAGGGGTGAGCAGTTCTTC	CASSLIRGEQFF
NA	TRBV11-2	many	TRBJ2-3	TGTGCCAGCAGCCCCCGTGGGACGGAACTCACAGATACGCAGTATTTT	CASSPRGTELTDTQYF
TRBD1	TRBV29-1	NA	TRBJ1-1	TGCAGCGTTGGGGACAGAGTTTCAATGAACACTGAAGCTTTCTTT	CSVGDRVSMNTEAFF
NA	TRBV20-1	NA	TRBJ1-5	TGCAGTGCTAGAGATTCGCCCCTGTACGGTACCTTTTATAGCAATCAGCCCCAGCATTTT	CSARDSPLYGTFYSNQPQHF
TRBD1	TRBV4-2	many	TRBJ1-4	TGTGCCAGCAGCCCCGGACAGGATTTGGAAAAACTGTTTTTT	CASSPGQDLEKLFF
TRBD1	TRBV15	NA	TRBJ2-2	TGTGCCACCAGCATCGACCGGGACAGCTTCACCGGGGAGCTGTTTTTT	CATSIDRDSFTGELFF